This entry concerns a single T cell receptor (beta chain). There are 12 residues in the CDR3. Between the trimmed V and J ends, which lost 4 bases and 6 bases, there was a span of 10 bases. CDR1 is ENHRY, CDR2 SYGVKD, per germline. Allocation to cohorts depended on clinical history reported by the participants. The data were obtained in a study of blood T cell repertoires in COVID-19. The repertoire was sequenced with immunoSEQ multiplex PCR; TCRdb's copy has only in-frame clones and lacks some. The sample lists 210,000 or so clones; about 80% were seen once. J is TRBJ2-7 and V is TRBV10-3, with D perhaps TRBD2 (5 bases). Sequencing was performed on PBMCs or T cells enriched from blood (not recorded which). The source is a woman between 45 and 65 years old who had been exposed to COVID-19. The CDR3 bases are TGTGCCATCAGTGTTAAAGGGAGCGAGCAGTACTTC. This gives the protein CAISVKGSEQYF.